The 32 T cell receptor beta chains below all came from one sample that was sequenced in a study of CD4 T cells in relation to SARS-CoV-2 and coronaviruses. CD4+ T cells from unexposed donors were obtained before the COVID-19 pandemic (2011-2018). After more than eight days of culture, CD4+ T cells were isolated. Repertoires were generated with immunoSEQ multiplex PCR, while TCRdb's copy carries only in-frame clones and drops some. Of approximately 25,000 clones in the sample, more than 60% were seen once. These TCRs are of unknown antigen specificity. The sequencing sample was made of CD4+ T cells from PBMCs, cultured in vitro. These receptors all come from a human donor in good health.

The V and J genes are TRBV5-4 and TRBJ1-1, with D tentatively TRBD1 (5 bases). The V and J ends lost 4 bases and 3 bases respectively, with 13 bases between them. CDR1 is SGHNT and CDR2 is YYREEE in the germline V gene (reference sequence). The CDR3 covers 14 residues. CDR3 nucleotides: TGTGCCAGCAGCCAGGGACCCCCGGACACTGAAGCTTTCTTT. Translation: CASSQGPPDTEAFF.

Here the CDR3 reads CASSGTGGRNTIYF. CDR3 sequence (DNA): TGTGCCAGTAGTGGAACAGGGGGAAGGAATACCATATATTTT. The rearrangement joins TRBV19 to TRBJ1-3; 8 bases align to TRBD1. The CDR3 is 14 amino acids. In germline, CDR1 is LNHDA, CDR2 SQIVND (reference sequence). The trim removed 5 bases at V and 10 bases at J, leaving 10 bases unmatched.

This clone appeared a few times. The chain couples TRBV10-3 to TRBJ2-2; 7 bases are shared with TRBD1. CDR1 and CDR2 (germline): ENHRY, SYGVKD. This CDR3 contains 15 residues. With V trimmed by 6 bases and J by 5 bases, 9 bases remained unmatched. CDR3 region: CAISRTGVLTGELFF. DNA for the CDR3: TGTGCCATCAGCCGAACAGGGGTGCTGACCGGGGAGCTGTTTTTT.

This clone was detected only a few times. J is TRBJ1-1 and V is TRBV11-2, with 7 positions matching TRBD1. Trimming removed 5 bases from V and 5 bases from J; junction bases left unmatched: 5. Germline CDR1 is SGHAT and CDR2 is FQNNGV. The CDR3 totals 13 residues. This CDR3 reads CASSEGAGTEAFF. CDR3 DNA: TGTGCCAGCAGCGAGGGGGCCGGGACTGAAGCTTTCTTT.

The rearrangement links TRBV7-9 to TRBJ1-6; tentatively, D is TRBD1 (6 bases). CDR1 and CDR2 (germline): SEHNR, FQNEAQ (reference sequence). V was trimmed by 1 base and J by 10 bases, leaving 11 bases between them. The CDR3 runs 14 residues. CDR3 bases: TGTGCCAGCAGCTTAGACAGGGTAGACTCACCCCTCCACTTT. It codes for CASSLDRVDSPLHF.

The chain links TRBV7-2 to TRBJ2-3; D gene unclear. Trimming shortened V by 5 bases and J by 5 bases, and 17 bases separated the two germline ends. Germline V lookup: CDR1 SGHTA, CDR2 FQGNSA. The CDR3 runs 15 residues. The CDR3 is CASSQDAVSRDTQYF. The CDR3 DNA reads TGTGCCAGCAGCCAGGACGCTGTGTCGCGAGATACGCAGTATTTT.

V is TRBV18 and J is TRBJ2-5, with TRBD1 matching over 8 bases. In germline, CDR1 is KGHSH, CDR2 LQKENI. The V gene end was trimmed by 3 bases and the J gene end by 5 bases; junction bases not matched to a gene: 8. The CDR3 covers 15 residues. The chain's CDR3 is CASSPQGAGFETQYF. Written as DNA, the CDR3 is TGTGCCAGCTCACCGCAGGGGGCTGGGTTCGAGACCCAGTACTTC.

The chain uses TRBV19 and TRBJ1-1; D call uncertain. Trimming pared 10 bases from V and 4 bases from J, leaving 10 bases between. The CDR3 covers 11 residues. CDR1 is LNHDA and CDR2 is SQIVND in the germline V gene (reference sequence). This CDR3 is CATAGFTEAFF. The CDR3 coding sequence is TGTGCCACAGCCGGATTCACTGAAGCTTTCTTT.

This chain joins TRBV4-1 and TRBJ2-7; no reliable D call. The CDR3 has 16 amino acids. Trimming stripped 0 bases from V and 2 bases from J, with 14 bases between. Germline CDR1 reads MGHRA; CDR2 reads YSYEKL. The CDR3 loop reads CASSQEVSPRTYEQYF. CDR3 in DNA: TGCGCCAGCAGCCAAGAAGTGAGCCCGCGAACCTACGAGCAGTACTTC.

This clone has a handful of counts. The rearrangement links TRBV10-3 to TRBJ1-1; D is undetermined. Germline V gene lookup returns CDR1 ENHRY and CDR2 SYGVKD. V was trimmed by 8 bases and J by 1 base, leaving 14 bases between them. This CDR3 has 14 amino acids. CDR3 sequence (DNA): TGTGCCATCTCTGCCGGTCGGAGGAACACTGAAGCTTTCTTT. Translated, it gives CAISAGRRNTEAFF.

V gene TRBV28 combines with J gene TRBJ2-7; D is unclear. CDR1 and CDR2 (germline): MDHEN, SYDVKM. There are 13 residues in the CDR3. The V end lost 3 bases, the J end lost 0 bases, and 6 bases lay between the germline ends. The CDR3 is CASSFPVSYEQYF. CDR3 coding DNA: TGTGCCAGCAGTTTCCCAGTCTCCTACGAGCAGTACTTC.

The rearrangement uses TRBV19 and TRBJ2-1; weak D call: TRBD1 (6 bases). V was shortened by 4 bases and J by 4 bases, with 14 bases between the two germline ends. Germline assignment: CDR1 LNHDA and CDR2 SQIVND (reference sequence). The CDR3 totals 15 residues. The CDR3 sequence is CASSTPGTPYNEQFF. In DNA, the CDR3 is TGTGCCAGTAGTACCCCCGGGACACCATACAATGAGCAGTTCTTC.

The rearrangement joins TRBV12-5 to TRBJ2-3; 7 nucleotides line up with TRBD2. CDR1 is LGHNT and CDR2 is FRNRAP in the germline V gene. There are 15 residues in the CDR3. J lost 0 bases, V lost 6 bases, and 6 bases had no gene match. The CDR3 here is CASGSGILSTDTQYF. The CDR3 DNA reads TGTGCTAGTGGGAGCGGGATCCTTAGCACAGATACGCAGTATTTT.

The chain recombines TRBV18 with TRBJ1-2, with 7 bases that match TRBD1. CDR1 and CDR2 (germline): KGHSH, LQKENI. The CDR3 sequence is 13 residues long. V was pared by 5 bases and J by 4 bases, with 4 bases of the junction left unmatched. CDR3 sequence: CASSETGTYGYTF. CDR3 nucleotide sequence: TGTGCCAGCTCAGAGACAGGGACCTATGGCTACACCTTC.

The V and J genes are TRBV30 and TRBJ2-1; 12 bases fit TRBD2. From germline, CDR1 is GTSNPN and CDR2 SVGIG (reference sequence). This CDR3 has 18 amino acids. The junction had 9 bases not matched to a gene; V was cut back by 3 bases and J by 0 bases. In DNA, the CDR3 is TGTGCCTGGAGGTCCTGGACTAGCGGGGACCTCTCCTACAATGAGCAGTTCTTC. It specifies CAWRSWTSGDLSYNEQFF.

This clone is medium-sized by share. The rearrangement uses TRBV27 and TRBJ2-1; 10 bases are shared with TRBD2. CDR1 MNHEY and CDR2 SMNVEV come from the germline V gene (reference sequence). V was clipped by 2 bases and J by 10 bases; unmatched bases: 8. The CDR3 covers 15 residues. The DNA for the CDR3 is TGTGCCAGCAGTTTAGGGACTAGCGACCTGTGGGAGCAGTTCTTC. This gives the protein CASSLGTSDLWEQFF.

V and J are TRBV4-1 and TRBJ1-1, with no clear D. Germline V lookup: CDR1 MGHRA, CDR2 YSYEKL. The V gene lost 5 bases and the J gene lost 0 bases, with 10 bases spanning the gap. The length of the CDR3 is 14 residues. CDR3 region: CASSTGILNTEAFF. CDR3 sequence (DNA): TGCGCCAGCAGCACCGGGATACTGAACACTGAAGCTTTCTTT.

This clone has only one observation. The CDR3 DNA follows: TGTGCCAGCAGCCACCCGAGTAGGGGGGCTAGCACAGATACGCAGTATTTT. It translates to CASSHPSRGASTDTQYF. J is TRBJ2-3 and V is TRBV3-1 (or the pseudogene TRBV3-2); D tentatively fits TRBD1 or TRBD2 (6 bases each). Trimming cost V 3 bases and J 0 bases, with 16 bases left between them. The germline V gene has CDR1 LGHDT and CDR2 YNNKEL (reference sequence). The CDR3 sequence is 17 residues long.

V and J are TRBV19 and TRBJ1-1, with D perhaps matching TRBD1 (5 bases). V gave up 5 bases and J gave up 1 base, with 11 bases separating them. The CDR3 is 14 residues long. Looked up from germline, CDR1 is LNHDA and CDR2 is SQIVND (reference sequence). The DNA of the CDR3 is TGTGCCAGTAGTCACTACGGGGCGAACACTGAAGCTTTCTTT. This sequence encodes CASSHYGANTEAFF.

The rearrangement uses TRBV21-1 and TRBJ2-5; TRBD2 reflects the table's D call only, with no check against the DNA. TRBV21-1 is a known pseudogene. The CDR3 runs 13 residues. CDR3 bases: TGTGCCAGCAGCACACAGGGAGGGGAGACCCAGTACTTC. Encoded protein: CASSTQGGETQYF.

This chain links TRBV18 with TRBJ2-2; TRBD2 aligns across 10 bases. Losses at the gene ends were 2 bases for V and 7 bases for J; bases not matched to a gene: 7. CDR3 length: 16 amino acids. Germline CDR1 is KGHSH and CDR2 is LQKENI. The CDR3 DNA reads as TGTGCCAGCTCACCAGCGCTAGCGGGAGTCCTCGGGGAGCTGTTTTTT. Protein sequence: CASSPALAGVLGELFF. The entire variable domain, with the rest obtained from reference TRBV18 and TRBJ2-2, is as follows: NAGVMQNPRHLVRRRGQEARLRCSPMKGHSHVYWYRQLPEEGLKFMVYLQKENIIDESGMPKERFSAEFPKEGPSILRIQQVVRGDSAAYFCASSPALAGVLGELFFGEGSRLTVL.

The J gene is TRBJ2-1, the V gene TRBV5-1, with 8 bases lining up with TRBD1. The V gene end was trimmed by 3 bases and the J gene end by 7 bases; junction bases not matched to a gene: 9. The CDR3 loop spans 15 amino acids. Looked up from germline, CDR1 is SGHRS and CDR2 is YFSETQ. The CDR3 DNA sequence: TGCGCCAGCAGCTCTACAGGGGGATCGTGGAATGAGCAGTTCTTC. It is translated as CASSSTGGSWNEQFF.

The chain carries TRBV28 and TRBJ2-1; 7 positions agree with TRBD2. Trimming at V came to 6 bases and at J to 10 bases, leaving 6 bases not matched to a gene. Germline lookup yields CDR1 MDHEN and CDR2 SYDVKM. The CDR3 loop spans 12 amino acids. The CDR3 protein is CASRGPGGEQFF. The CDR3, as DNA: TGTGCCAGCAGAGGTCCCGGGGGGGAGCAGTTCTTC.

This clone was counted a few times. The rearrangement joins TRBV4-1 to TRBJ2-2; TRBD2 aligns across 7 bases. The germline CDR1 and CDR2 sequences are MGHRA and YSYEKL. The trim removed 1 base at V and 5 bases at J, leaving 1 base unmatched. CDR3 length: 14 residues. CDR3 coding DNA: TGCGCCAGCAGCCAAGTCGGGGGGACCGGGGAGCTGTTTTTT. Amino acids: CASSQVGGTGELFF.

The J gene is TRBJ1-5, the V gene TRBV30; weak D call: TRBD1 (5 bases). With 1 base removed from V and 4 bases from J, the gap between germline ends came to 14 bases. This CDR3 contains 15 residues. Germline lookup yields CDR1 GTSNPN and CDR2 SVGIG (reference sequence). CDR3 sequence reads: CAWSGGQGGNQPQHF. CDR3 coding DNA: TGTGCCTGGAGTGGAGGGCAGGGAGGGAATCAGCCCCAGCATTTT.

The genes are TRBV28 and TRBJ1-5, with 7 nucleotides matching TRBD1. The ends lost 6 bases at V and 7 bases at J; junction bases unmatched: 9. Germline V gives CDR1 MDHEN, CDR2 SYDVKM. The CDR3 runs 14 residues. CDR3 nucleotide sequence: TGTGCCAGCAGATCTGGACAGGCTCGCCAGCCCCAGCATTTT. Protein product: CASRSGQARQPQHF. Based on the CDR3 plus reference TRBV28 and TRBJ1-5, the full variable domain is DVKVTQSSRYLVKRTGEKVFLECVQDMDHENMFWYRQDPGLGLRLIYFSYDVKMKEKGDIPEGYSVSREKKERFSLILESASTNQTSMYLCASRSGQARQPQHFGDGTRLSIL.

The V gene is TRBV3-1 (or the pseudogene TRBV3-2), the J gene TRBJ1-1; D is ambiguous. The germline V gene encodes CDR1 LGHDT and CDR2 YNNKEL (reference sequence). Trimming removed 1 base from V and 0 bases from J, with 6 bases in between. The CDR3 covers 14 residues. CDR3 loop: CASSQGPVNTEAFF. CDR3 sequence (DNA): TGTGCCAGCAGCCAAGGTCCTGTGAACACTGAAGCTTTCTTT.

This chain's CDR3 is CASSSGAKNIQYF. CDR3 nucleotide sequence: TGTGCCAGTAGTTCAGGGGCCAAAAACATTCAGTACTTC. The V call is TRBV19, the J call TRBJ2-4; D possibly corresponds to TRBD1 (5 bases). CDR1 is LNHDA and CDR2 is SQIVND in the germline V gene (reference sequence). The CDR3 spans 13 residues. V dropped 5 bases and J dropped 1 base, with 6 bases sitting between them.

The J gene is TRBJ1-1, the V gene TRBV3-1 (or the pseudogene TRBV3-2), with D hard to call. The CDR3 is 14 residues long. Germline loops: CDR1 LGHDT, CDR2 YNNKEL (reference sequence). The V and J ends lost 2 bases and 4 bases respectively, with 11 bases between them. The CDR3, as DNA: TGTGCCAGCAGCCAAAGGGTTCGCGTCACTGAAGCTTTCTTT. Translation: CASSQRVRVTEAFF.

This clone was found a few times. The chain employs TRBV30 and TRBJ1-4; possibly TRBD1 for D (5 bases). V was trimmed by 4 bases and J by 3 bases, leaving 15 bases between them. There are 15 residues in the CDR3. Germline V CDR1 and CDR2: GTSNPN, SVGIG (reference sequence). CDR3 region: CAWTGKGLSNEKLFF. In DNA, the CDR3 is TGTGCCTGGACGGGGAAGGGGTTATCTAATGAAAAACTGTTTTTT.

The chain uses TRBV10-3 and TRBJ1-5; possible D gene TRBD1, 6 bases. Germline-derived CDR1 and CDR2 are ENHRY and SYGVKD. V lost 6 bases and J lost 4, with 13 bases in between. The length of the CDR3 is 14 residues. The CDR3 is CAISEQGLNQPQHF. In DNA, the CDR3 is TGTGCCATCAGCGAACAGGGATTGAATCAGCCCCAGCATTTT.

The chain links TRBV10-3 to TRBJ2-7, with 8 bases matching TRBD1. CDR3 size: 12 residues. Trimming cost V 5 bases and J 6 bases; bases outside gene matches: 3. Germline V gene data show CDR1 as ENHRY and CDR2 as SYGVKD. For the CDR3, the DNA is TGTGCCATCAGTAACGGACAGGGCGAGCAGTACTTC. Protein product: CAISNGQGEQYF.